This TCR beta chain came from a study of blood T cell repertoires in COVID-19. Study details: Sites in the United States, Italy and Spain provided acute and convalescent COVID-19 samples.

Produced via immunoSEQ multiplex PCR; TCRdb's table is partial and in-frame only. The table has roughly 500,000 clones, approximately 89% seen once; the top ten hold 0.9%. The V gene's germline CDR1 is SEHNR and CDR2 FQNEAQ (reference sequence). Trimming took 5 bases from V and 5 from J, leaving 9 bases between them. There are 13 residues in the CDR3. Sequencing was done on a sample of peripheral blood. The sequence was obtained from a man aged 18-30 years with COVID-19, enrolled during active disease. The chain joins TRBV7-9 to TRBJ2-2; D not certain. The CDR3: CASSGPSTGELFF. The CDR3, as DNA: TGTGCCAGCAGCGGTCCTAGTACCGGGGAGCTGTTTTTT.